These T cell receptor beta chains were read from a single sample in a study of T cell repertoires in cytomegalovirus infection. Using its own MiXCR run on the reads, TCRdb lists one record per CDR3 protein. The sample lists 60,000 to 75,000 distinct CDR3 sequences, more than 20% occurring once. For these TCRs, the target antigens are not known. Sequencing was performed on PBMCs, sequenced either directly or after in vitro stimulation (not recorded which). These receptors were obtained from a human donor in good health (CMV status not recorded). Some clones in this sample may be carry-over from other donors' samples. Each CDR3 is given with its conserved first and last residue. The order of the fields is J gene, V gene, CDR3 protein.

TRBJ1-5 | TRBV19 | CASSIVGGQPQHF
TRBJ2-1 | TRBV20-1 | CSARAAGSYNEQFF
TRBJ1-1 | TRBV28 | CASKVNTEAFF
TRBJ2-1 | TRBV13 | CASSPRLAGLNEQFF
TRBJ1-6 | TRBV6-1 | CASSEAAHLSRTSNSPLHF
TRBJ2-4 | TRBV20-1 | CSAPPGGVENIQYF
TRBJ2-3 | TRBV20-1 | CSAFLRGTGDTQYF
TRBJ1-1 | TRBV27 | CASSFRTGSSWAFF
TRBJ1-1 | TRBV7-2 | CASSRRENTEAFF
TRBJ2-1 | TRBV6-6 | CASSGGTYSYNEQFF
TRBJ1-6 | TRBV6-5 | CASSYFDRDSPLHF
TRBJ2-3 | TRBV7-9 | CASSLGQNTQYF
TRBJ1-1 | TRBV12-3/TRBV12-4 | CASSPRRQGGSEAFF
TRBJ1-1 | TRBV20-1 | CSARVWKQGNTEAFF
TRBJ2-2 | TRBV7-8 | CASSLGGSNTGELFF
TRBJ1-1 | TRBV7-4 | CASSQQGRSAEAFF
TRBJ1-2 | TRBV6-4 | CASSPAGGANYGYTF
TRBJ2-7 | TRBV12-3/TRBV12-4 | CASSRGLAGPSYEQYF
TRBJ2-7 | TRBV20-1 | CSALTSSSGYEQYF
TRBJ2-5 | TRBV7-2 | CASSFKSGYQETQYF
TRBJ2-5 | TRBV9 | CASSVDPRIPYF
TRBJ2-7 | TRBV29-1 | CSVVGGASYEQYF
TRBJ2-5 | TRBV7-8 | CASSLDAGQGRETQYF